This entry is about one TCR beta chain. Its antigen is not identified. As to treatment: around 19 received Ad26.COV2.S at low or high dose, single or two shots; roughly five received placebo; per-sample allocation not given. All samples were drawn on day 63, counting from the first vaccine or placebo injection. Sequencing used immunoSEQ multiplex PCR; TCRdb keeps in-frame clones, though not all of them. The data contain about 460,000 clones, 89% of them seen just once; the ten biggest clones take up 1.5% to 2%. This record comes from a study of Ad26.COV2.S vaccination and SARS-CoV-2 variants. Study-level results: Vaccine and placebo recipients had similar non-spike TCR breadth.

The clonotype originates from a person aged 18 to 65 who received the Ad26.COV2.S COVID-19 vaccine or a placebo. Sample: peripheral blood, taken in a trial of Ad26.COV2.S vaccine versus placebo.

The CDR3 nucleotides are TGTGCCAGCAGCGACAGGGGAAGGCATGGCTACACCTTC. Residues: CASSDRGRHGYTF. The chain has TRBV5-8 and TRBJ1-2, with 8 bases that match TRBD1. V lost 4 bases, J lost 6 bases, and 5 bases stayed unmatched. CDR3 length equals 13 residues. CDR1 and CDR2 (germline): SGHTS, YDEGEE.